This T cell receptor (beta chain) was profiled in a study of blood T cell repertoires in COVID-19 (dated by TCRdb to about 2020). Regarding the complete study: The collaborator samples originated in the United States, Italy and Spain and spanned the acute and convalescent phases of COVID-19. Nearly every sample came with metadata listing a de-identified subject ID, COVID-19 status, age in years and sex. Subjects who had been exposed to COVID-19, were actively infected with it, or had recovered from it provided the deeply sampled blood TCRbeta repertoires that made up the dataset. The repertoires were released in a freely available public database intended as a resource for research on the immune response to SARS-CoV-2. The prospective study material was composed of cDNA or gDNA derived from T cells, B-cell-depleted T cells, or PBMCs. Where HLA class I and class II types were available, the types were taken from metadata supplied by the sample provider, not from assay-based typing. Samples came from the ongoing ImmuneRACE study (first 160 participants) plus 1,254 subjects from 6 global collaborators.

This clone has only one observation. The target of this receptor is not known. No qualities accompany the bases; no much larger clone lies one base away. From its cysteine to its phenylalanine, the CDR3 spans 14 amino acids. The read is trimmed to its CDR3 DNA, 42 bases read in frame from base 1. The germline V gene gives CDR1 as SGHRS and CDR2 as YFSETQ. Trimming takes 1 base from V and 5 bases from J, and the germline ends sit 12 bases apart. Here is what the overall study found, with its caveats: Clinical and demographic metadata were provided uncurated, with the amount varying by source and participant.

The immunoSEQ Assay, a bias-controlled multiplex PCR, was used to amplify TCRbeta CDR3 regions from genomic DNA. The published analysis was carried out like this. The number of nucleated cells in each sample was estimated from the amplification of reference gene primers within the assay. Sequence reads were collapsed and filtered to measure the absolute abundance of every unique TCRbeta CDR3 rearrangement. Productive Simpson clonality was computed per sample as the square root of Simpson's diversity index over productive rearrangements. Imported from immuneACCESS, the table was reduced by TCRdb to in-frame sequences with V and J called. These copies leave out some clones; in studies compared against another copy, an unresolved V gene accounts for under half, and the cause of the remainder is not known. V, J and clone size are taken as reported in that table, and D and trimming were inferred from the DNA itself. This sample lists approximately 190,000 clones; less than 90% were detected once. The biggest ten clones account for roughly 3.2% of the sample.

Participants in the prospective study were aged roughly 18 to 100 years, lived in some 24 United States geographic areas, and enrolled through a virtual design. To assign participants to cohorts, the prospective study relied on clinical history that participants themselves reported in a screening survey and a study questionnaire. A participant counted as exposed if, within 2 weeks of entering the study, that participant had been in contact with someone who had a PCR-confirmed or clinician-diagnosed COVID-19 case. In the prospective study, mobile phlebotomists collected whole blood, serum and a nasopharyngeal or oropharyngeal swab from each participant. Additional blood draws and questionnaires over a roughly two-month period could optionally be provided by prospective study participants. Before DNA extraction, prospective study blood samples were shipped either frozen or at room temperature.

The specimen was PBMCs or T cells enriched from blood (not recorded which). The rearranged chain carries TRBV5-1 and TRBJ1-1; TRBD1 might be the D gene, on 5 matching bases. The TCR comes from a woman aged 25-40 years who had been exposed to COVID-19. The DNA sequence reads TGCGCCAGCAGCTTGTCCAGGGTAGATACTGAAGCTTTCTTT. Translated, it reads CASSLSRVDTEAFF.